A single sample is the source of the 25 T cell receptor beta chains below, sequenced in a study of cytomegalovirus exposure and HLA in healthy donors. PCR employed 60 Vbeta and 13 Jbeta primers. Profiled with immunoSEQ multiplex PCR; TCRdb holds only in-frame clones, not every one. The profile shows roughly 40,000 clones, 81% of them singletons. The sequenced sample was PBMCs. The receptor source for this set is a man in his fifties or sixties in good health and CMV-seronegative.

The gene calls are TRBV4-1 and TRBJ1-2; 7 bases align to TRBD1. The CDR3 totals 14 residues. V shed 4 bases, J shed 4 bases, and the junction held 6 bases outside the gene matches. Germline V CDR1 and CDR2: MGHRA, YSYEKL. DNA of the CDR3: TGCGCCAGCAGCCCTGGACAGGAGCTCTATGGCTACACCTTC. The encoded protein is CASSPGQELYGYTF.

This clone was seen a single time. The rearrangement links TRBV5-8 to TRBJ2-2; 7 positions match TRBD2. Germline V CDR1 and CDR2: SGHTS, YDEGEE. Trimming removed 4 bases from V and 2 bases from J; junction bases left unmatched: 11. CDR3 size: 17 residues. The CDR3 coding sequence is TGTGCCAGCAGCCTCTGGTCCGCGGGAGATAACACCGGGGAGCTGTTTTTT. This codes for CASSLWSAGDNTGELFF.

V is TRBV2 and J is TRBJ2-1, with 9 positions matching TRBD1. The ends lost 7 bases at V and 6 bases at J; junction bases unmatched: 7. Germline-derived CDR1 and CDR2 are SNHLY and FYNNEI. CDR3 size: 14 residues. The CDR3 reads CASIPGQGLNEQFF. The CDR3, as DNA: TGTGCCAGCATTCCGGGACAGGGCCTCAATGAGCAGTTCTTC.

This chain uses TRBV28 with TRBJ1-2; weak D call: TRBD1 (5 bases). V was pared by 7 bases and J by 1 base, with 16 bases between. The length of the CDR3 is 15 residues. Germline V gives CDR1 MDHEN, CDR2 SYDVKM. The CDR3: CASTPAGILNYGYTF. In nucleotides, the CDR3 is TGTGCCAGCACCCCCGCAGGGATACTTAACTATGGCTACACCTTC.

As regards this clone: An end of the junction differs from the germline gene, which may be a read error. The sample has other DNA sequences that encode this CDR3 too. The V gene is TRBV29-1, the J gene TRBJ2-5; 10 bases match TRBD1. The CDR3 covers 15 residues. Per the germline V gene, CDR1 is SQVTM and CDR2 is ANQGSEA. CDR3 amino acids: CSGRLGQGSQEIQYF. The CDR3 nucleotides are TGCAGCGGCAGATTGGGACAGGGGTCCCAAGAGATCCAGTACTTC.

DNA for the CDR3: TGTGCCAGCAGCCTTAACAGGGAGGGAGAAGCTTTCTTT. Translated, it gives CASSLNREGEAFF. The chain uses TRBV14 and TRBJ1-1; tentative D call: TRBD1 (6 bases). V dropped 4 bases and J dropped 8 bases, with 14 bases sitting between them. Germline V lookup: CDR1 SGHDN, CDR2 FVKESK. The CDR3 has 13 residues.

The chain joins TRBV19 to TRBJ2-1; 7 nucleotides agree with TRBD1. The germline gives CDR1 LNHDA, CDR2 SQIVND (reference sequence). The CDR3 length is 15 residues. Losses at the gene ends were 0 bases for V and 3 bases for J; bases not matched to a gene: 2. CDR3 sequence reads: CASSIEGTVYNEQFF. In DNA, the CDR3 is TGTGCCAGTAGTATAGAGGGGACAGTCTACAATGAGCAGTTCTTC.

V is TRBV9 and J is TRBJ1-1, with 7 bases aligning to TRBD1. CDR3 length: 14 residues. Germline values: CDR1 SGDLS, CDR2 YYNGEE. V shed 3 bases and J 1 base; nucleotides not matched to a gene: 3. The CDR3 region is CASSAGQPNTEAFF. In DNA form, the CDR3 reads TGTGCCAGCAGCGCGGGACAGCCGAACACTGAAGCTTTCTTT.

The chain combines TRBV18 with TRBJ1-4; 8 bases align to TRBD1. CDR1 KGHSH and CDR2 LQKENI come from the germline V gene. V trimming: 3 bases; J trimming: 7 bases; junction bases outside the gene matches: 10. The length of the CDR3 is 16 residues. This CDR3 reads CASSPFGQGDIEKLFF. The DNA of the CDR3 is TGTGCCAGCTCACCCTTTGGACAGGGTGATATTGAAAAACTGTTTTTT.

This CDR3 is CASSPTGRAGYTF. The CDR3 region has the DNA TGCGCCAGCAGTCCGACAGGACGGGCTGGCTACACCTTC. V and J are TRBV4-1 and TRBJ1-2, with a weak D call TRBD1 (6 bases). The germline V and J ends were trimmed by 6 bases and 7 bases, with 15 bases remaining between them. Per germline, CDR1 MGHRA and CDR2 YSYEKL. This CDR3 contains 13 residues.

The gene calls are TRBV7-8 and TRBJ2-1; 7 bases align to TRBD1. From germline, CDR1 is SGHVS and CDR2 FQNEAQ. Unmatched junction bases numbered 8, after V lost 3 bases and J lost 0 bases. The CDR3 has 17 residues. This chain's CDR3 is CASSFLPGQSSYNEQFF. In nucleotides, the CDR3 is TGTGCCAGCAGCTTCCTTCCGGGACAGTCCTCCTACAATGAGCAGTTCTTC.

The V gene is TRBV7-2, the J gene TRBJ2-5; TRBD2 might be the D (6 bases). Germline V gene sequence: CDR1 SGHTA, CDR2 FQGNSA. The CDR3 has 14 amino acids. V was trimmed by 2 bases and J by 5 bases, leaving 12 bases between them. In nucleotides, the CDR3 is TGTGCCAGCAGCTTAATGGGAGGCCCGGAGACCCAGTACTTC. It is translated as CASSLMGGPETQYF.

The sample holds one count of this clone. The chain carries TRBV9 and TRBJ1-1, with D possibly TRBD1 on 6 matching bases. V lost 4 bases to trimming and J lost 4 bases, with 17 bases between them. Germline V CDR1 and CDR2: SGDLS, YYNGEE. The CDR3 runs 15 residues. This CDR3 is CASSSRQVGGTEAFF. In nucleotides, the CDR3 is TGTGCCAGCAGCTCGCGACAGGTTGGAGGCACTGAAGCTTTCTTT.

This CDR3 reads CASRPRGINYGYTF. CDR3 in DNA: TGTGCCAGCAGGCCCAGGGGAATTAACTATGGCTACACCTTC. This chain connects TRBV6-1 to TRBJ1-2, with D possibly being TRBD1 (6 bases). Germline V gene sequence: CDR1 MNHNS, CDR2 SASEGT. The CDR3 contains 14 residues. V was shortened by 6 bases and J by 1 base, with 12 bases between the two germline ends.

The J gene is TRBJ1-1, the V gene TRBV5-1, with 7 bases matching TRBD1. The CDR3 extends over 14 amino acids. Per the germline V gene, CDR1 is SGHRS and CDR2 is YFSETQ. Trimming cost V 3 bases and J 1 base; bases outside gene matches: 3. The CDR3 DNA sequence: TGCGCCAGCAGCTCTTGGACAGGGAACACTGAAGCTTTCTTT. As protein: CASSSWTGNTEAFF.

The chain is built from TRBV5-1 and TRBJ2-1, with a possible D match to TRBD1 (6 bases). This CDR3 contains 14 residues. Trimming stripped 6 bases from V and 4 bases from J, with 14 bases between. Germline V gives CDR1 SGHRS, CDR2 YFSETQ. For the CDR3, the DNA is TGCGCCAGCACCCTGCTGGGGGCTTACAATGAGCAGTTCTTC. As protein: CASTLLGAYNEQFF.

V usage is TRBV7-2 and J usage is TRBJ1-1, with 7 bases aligning to TRBD1. The V gene end was trimmed by 4 bases and the J gene end by 4 bases; junction bases not matched to a gene: 6. There are 14 residues in the CDR3. From germline, CDR1 is SGHTA and CDR2 FQGNSA. The CDR3 nucleotides read TGTGCCAGCAGCTCTGACAGGGCTGTCACTGAAGCTTTCTTT. Its translation: CASSSDRAVTEAFF.

The chain carries TRBV14 and TRBJ1-2; 9 bases match TRBD1. The V segment lost 2 bases and the J segment 10 bases; nucleotides outside the gene matches: 8. Germline-derived CDR1 and CDR2 are SGHDN and FVKESK. CDR3 length equals 14 residues. CDR3 residues: CASSQYGDRASYTF. The CDR3 DNA sequence: TGTGCCAGCAGCCAATACGGGGACAGGGCGTCCTACACCTTC.

The rearrangement links TRBV6-5 to TRBJ1-2; D is possibly TRBD1 (5 bases). Germline loops: CDR1 MNHEY, CDR2 SVGAGI. This CDR3 comprises 12 residues. Trimming removed 6 bases at V and 4 bases at J, with 9 bases between. CDR3 nucleotides: TGTGCCAGCAGACAGGACCTCTATGGCTACACCTTC. Its translation is CASRQDLYGYTF.

The V and J genes are TRBV7-2 and TRBJ2-3; 8 positions agree with TRBD1. CDR1 is SGHTA and CDR2 is FQGNSA in the germline V gene. Trimming took 5 bases from V and 3 from J; bases not matched to a gene: 7. The CDR3 length is 15 residues. The CDR3: CASSASTGVTDTQYF. The CDR3 region has the DNA TGTGCCAGCAGCGCCTCGACAGGGGTGACAGATACGCAGTATTTT. Using reference TRBV7-2 and TRBJ2-3 for the parts outside the CDR3, the full variable domain is GAGVSQSPSNKVTEKGKDVELRCDPISGHTALYWYRQSLGQGLEFLIYFQGNSAPDKSGLPSDRFSAERTGGSVSTLTIQRTQQEDSAVYLCASSASTGVTDTQYFGPGTRLTVL.

The V call is TRBV11-1, the J call TRBJ1-2; TRBD1 agrees at 7 bases. CDR1 and CDR2 from the germline V gene are SGHAT and FQDESV (reference sequence). The trim removed 5 bases at V and 8 bases at J, leaving 14 bases unmatched. This CDR3 has 15 residues. The CDR3, as DNA: TGTGCCAGCAGCCCCCTCCGGACAGGCTTGCACGGCTACACCTTC. Translating gives CASSPLRTGLHGYTF.

The chain links TRBV2 to TRBJ1-3; 7 nucleotides line up with TRBD1. The germline gives CDR1 SNHLY, CDR2 FYNNEI. Unmatched junction bases numbered 8, after V lost 6 bases and J lost 0 bases. This CDR3 region has 16 residues. CDR3 sequence: CASRALRDSSGNTIYF. CDR3 in DNA: TGTGCCAGCAGAGCTCTTAGGGACAGCTCTGGAAACACCATATATTTT.

As for this clone: Other DNA sequences of this sample code for an identical CDR3. The chain combines TRBV5-1 with TRBJ1-1, with D possibly being TRBD1 (5 bases). Trimming took off 0 bases at V and 0 bases at J, with 6 bases between the two ends. Germline assignment: CDR1 SGHRS and CDR2 YFSETQ. The CDR3 length is 14 residues. CDR3 amino acids: CASSLGGVNTEAFF. The CDR3 DNA is TGCGCCAGCAGCTTGGGGGGCGTGAACACTGAAGCTTTCTTT.

The chain carries TRBV4-3 and TRBJ1-1, with 9 nucleotides matching TRBD1. The germline gives CDR1 LGHNA, CDR2 YSLEER. V lost 3 bases, J lost 1 base, and 0 bases stayed unmatched. This CDR3 region has 14 residues. The CDR3 DNA is TGCGCCAGCAGCCAGGACAGGGGGAACACTGAAGCTTTCTTT. It translates to CASSQDRGNTEAFF.

The gene calls are TRBV6-5 and TRBJ2-1, with 7 bases aligning to TRBD2. V shed 8 bases, J shed 0 bases, and the junction held 7 bases outside the gene matches. The germline gives CDR1 MNHEY, CDR2 SVGAGI. The CDR3 has 15 amino acids. This CDR3 reads CASRDGGSSYNEQFF. CDR3 in DNA: TGTGCCAGCCGGGACGGGGGGAGCTCCTACAATGAGCAGTTCTTC.